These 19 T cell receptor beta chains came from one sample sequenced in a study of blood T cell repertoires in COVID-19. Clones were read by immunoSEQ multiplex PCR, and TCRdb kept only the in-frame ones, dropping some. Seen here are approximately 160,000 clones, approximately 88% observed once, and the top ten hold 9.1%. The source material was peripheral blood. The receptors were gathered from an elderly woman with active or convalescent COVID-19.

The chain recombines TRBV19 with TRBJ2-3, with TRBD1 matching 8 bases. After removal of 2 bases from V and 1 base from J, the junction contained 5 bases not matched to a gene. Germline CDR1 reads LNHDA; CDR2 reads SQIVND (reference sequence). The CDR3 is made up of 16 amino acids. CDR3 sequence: CASSIIRGLGTDTQYF. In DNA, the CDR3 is TGTGCCAGTAGTATAATCAGGGGGCTTGGCACAGATACGCAGTATTTT. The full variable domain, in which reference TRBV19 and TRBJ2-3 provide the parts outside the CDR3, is DGGITQSPKYLFRKEGQNVTLSCEQNLNHDAMYWYRQDPGQGLRLIYYSQIVNDFQKGDIAEGYSVSREKKESFPLTVTSAQKNPTAFYLCASSIIRGLGTDTQYFGPGTRLTVL.

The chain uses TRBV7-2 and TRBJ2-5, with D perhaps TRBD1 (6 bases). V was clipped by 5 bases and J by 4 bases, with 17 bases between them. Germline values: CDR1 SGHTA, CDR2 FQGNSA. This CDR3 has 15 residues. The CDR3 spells CASSILGAAGETQYF. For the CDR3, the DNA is TGTGCCAGCAGCATCCTGGGGGCGGCGGGAGAGACCCAGTACTTC. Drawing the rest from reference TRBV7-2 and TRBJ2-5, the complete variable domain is GAGVSQSPSNKVTEKGKDVELRCDPISGHTALYWYRQSLGQGLEFLIYFQGNSAPDKSGLPSDRFSAERTGGSVSTLTIQRTQQEDSAVYLCASSILGAAGETQYFGPGTRLLVL.

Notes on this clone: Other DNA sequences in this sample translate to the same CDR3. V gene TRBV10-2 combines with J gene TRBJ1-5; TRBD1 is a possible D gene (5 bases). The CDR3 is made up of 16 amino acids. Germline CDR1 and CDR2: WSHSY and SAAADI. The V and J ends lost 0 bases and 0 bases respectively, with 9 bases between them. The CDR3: CASSESPGNSNQPQHF. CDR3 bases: TGCGCCAGCAGTGAGTCCCCAGGGAATAGCAATCAGCCCCAGCATTTT.

The CDR3 spells CASSFGQGTTEAFF. CDR3 sequence (DNA): TGCGCCAGCAGCTTTGGACAGGGAACAACTGAAGCTTTCTTT. The gene calls are TRBV5-1 and TRBJ1-1; 8 bases align to TRBD1. There are 14 residues in the CDR3. Trimming took 2 bases from V and 5 from J; bases not matched to a gene: 5. Germline values: CDR1 SGHRS, CDR2 YFSETQ.

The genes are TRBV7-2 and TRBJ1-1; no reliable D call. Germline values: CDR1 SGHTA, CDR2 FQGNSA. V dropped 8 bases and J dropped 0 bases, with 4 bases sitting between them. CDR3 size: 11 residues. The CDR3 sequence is CASSVNTEAFF. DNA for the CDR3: TGTGCCAGCTCGGTGAACACTGAAGCTTTCTTT.

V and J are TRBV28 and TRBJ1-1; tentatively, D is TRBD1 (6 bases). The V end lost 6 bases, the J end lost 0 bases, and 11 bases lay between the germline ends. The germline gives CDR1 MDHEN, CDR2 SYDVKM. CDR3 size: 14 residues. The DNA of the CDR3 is TGTGCCAGCAGCTCCACAGGGTTGAACACTGAAGCTTTCTTT. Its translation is CASSSTGLNTEAFF.

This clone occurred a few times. Here the CDR3 reads CASSFEDSSYEQYF. Here the CDR3 DNA reads TGCGCCAGCAGCTTCGAGGATAGCTCCTACGAGCAGTACTTC. V and J are TRBV5-1 and TRBJ2-7; D is unresolved. The CDR3 consists of 14 residues. Germline V CDR1 and CDR2: SGHRS, YFSETQ. V was pared by 2 bases and J by 0 bases, with 9 bases between. Variable domain in full (rest from reference TRBV5-1 and TRBJ2-7): KAGVTQTPRYLIKTRGQQVTLSCSPISGHRSVSWYQQTPGQGLQFLFEYFSETQRNKGNFPGRFSGRQFSNSRSEMNVSTLELGDSALYLCASSFEDSSYEQYFGPGTRLTVT.

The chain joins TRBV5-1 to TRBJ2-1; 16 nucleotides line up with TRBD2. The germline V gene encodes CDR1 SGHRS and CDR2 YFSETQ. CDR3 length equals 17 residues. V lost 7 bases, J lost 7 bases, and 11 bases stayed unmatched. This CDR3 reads CASRSGTSGGAGNEQFF. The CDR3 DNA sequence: TGCGCCAGCCGTTCCGGGACTAGCGGGGGGGCTGGAAATGAGCAGTTCTTC.

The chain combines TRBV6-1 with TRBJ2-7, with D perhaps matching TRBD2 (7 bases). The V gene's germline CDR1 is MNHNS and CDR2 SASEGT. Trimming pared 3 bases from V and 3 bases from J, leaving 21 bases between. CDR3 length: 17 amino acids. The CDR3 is CASSDLSGGPRYYEQYF. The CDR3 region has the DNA TGTGCCAGCAGTGACCTCTCCGGGGGGCCTCGATACTACGAGCAGTACTTC.

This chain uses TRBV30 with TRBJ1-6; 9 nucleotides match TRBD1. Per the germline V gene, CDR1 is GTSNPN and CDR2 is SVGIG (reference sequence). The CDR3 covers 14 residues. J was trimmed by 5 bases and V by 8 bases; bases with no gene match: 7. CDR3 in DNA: TGTGCCGGCGGCGGGACAGGGAATAATTCACCCCTCCACTTT. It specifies CAGGGTGNNSPLHF.

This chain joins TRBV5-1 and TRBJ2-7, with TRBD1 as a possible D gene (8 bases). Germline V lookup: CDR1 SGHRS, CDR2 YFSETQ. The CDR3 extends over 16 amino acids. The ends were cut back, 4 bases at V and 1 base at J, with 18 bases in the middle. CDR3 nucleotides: TGCGCCAGCAGCCGGGGACAGGCCGGGGGGTCCTACGAGCAGTACTTC. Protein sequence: CASSRGQAGGSYEQYF.

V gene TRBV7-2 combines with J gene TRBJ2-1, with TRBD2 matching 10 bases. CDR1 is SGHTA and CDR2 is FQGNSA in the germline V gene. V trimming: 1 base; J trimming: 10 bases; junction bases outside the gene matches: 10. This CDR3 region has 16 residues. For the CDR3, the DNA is TGTGCCAGCAGCTTAGGGAGGTCTAGCGGGGGATCAGAGCAGTTCTTC. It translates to CASSLGRSSGGSEQFF.

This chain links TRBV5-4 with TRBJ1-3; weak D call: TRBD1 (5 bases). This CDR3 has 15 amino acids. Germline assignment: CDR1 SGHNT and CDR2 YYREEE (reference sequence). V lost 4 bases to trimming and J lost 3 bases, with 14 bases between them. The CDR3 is CASSQQGASGNTIYF. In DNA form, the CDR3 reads TGTGCCAGCAGCCAACAAGGGGCAAGTGGAAACACCATATATTTT.

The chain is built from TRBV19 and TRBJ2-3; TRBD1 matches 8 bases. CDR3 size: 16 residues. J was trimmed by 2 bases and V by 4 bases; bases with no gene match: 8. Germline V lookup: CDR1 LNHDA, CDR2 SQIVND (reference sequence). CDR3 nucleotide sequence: TGTGCCAGTAGTACGACCCCCCAGGGGGCCACAGATACGCAGTATTTT. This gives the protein CASSTTPQGATDTQYF.

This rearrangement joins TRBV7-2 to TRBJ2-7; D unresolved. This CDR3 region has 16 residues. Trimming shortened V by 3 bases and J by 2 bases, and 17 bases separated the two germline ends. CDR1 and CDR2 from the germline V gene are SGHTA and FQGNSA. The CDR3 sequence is CASSFSSGLETYEQYF. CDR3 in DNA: TGTGCCAGCAGCTTCAGTTCCGGCCTGGAGACCTACGAGCAGTACTTC.

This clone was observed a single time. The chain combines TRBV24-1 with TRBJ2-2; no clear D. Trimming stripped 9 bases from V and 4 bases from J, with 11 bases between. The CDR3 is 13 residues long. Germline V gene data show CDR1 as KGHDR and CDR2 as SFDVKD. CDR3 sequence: CATWVESTGELFF. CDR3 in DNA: TGTGCCACCTGGGTGGAGAGCACCGGGGAGCTGTTTTTT.

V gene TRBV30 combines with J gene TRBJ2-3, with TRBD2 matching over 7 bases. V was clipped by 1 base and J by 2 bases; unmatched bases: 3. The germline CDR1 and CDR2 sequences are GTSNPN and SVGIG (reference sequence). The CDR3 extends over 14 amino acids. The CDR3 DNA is TGTGCCTGGAGTGCTAGCGGCCCCACAGATACGCAGTATTTT. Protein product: CAWSASGPTDTQYF.

Here the CDR3 DNA reads TGTGCCAGTAATGGACTAGAGGGGGGCGTTACGCAGTATTTT. This encodes CASNGLEGGVTQYF. This rearrangement joins TRBV19 to TRBJ2-3, with a weak D call TRBD2 (7 bases). V lost 7 bases to trimming and J lost 8 bases, with 19 bases between them. The CDR3 extends over 14 amino acids. CDR1 is LNHDA, CDR2 SQIVND, per germline (reference sequence).

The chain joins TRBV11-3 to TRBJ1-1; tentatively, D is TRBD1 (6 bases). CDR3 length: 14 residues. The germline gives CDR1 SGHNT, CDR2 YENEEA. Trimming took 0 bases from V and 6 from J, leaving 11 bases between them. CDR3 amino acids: CASSLERGNAEAFF. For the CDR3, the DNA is TGTGCCAGCAGCTTAGAGAGGGGGAATGCTGAAGCTTTCTTT.